This T cell receptor beta chain appears in the sequencing data of a study of blood T cell repertoires in COVID-19. Study-wide background: Sites across the United States, Italy and Spain contributed samples from acute and convalescent COVID-19.

Germline CDR1 reads LGHNA; CDR2 reads YNFKEQ. V lost 4 bases to trimming and J lost 3 bases; unmatched junction nucleotides: 11. The CDR3 sequence is 19 residues long. As processed by the authors: Amplification from reference gene primers served as the basis for estimated nucleated cell counts. Some clones are missing from TCRdb's copy, which holds only in-frame ones; the method was immunoSEQ multiplex PCR. Clone size and V and J calls were adopted from that table, with D and trimming inferred from the DNA. The sample carries 50,000 or so clones, around 86% recorded once. This clone came up a few times.

This sequence originates from a human donor in a cohort sampled during active COVID-19. The rearrangement uses TRBV4-2 and TRBJ2-1; 14 positions match TRBD2. Sample: peripheral blood. The CDR3 spells CASSRTPGLAGAVYNEQFF. Written as DNA, the CDR3 is TGTGCCAGCAGCCGAACACCGGGACTAGCGGGAGCTGTCTACAATGAGCAGTTCTTC.